These 30 T cell receptor beta chains share one sample of origin, sequenced in a study of cytomegalovirus exposure and HLA in healthy donors. PCR was performed using 60 Vbeta and 13 Jbeta primers. Clones were read by immunoSEQ multiplex PCR, and TCRdb kept only the in-frame ones, dropping some. The sample consists of more than 95,000 clones, 8% to 11% of them appearing once. The sample consisted of PBMCs. Receptor source: a woman aged 18 to 35 in good health and CMV-seropositive.

This clone is classed as medium-sized. The chain uses TRBV6-4 and TRBJ2-3; 7 bases are a match to TRBD2. The CDR3 runs 14 residues. Germline V gives CDR1 MRHNA, CDR2 SNTAGT. V lost 2 bases to trimming and J lost 3 bases; unmatched junction nucleotides: 2. The CDR3 DNA reads TGTGCCAGCAGTGACGGACTAGAGACAGATACGCAGTATTTT. It encodes CASSDGLETDTQYF.

The chain combines TRBV27 with TRBJ1-2, with unresolved D. V was shortened by 5 bases and J by 5 bases, with 15 bases between the two germline ends. The germline CDR1 and CDR2 sequences are MNHEY and SMNVEV (reference sequence). The CDR3 extends over 14 amino acids. The CDR3 DNA reads TGTGCCAGCAGTGTCGCGGGAACCGGGTATGGCTACACCTTC. Protein sequence: CASSVAGTGYGYTF.

Only a few counts were recorded for this clone. This chain uses TRBV5-4 with TRBJ2-7; the match to TRBD1 covers 8 bases. The CDR3 loop spans 15 amino acids. CDR1 and CDR2 (germline): SGHNT, YYREEE (reference sequence). The trim removed 3 bases at V and 2 bases at J, leaving 7 bases unmatched. The CDR3 loop is CASSSVQTGAYEQYF. For the CDR3, the DNA is TGTGCCAGCAGCTCCGTTCAGACAGGGGCCTACGAGCAGTACTTC. Complete variable domain (other parts from reference TRBV5-4 and TRBJ2-7): ETGVTQSPTHLIKTRGQQVTLRCSSQSGHNTVSWYQQALGQGPQFIFQYYREEENGRGNFPPRFSGLQFPNYSSELNVNALELDDSALYLCASSSVQTGAYEQYFGPGTRLTVT.

The V and J genes are TRBV4-1 and TRBJ2-1; 10 bases agree with TRBD2. Germline-derived CDR1 and CDR2 are MGHRA and YSYEKL. This CDR3 is 18 amino acids long. With V trimmed by 1 base and J by 8 bases, 14 bases remained unmatched. Here the CDR3 reads CASSQARSLAGVWHEQFF. CDR3 in DNA: TGCGCCAGCAGCCAAGCGAGGTCGCTAGCGGGAGTATGGCATGAGCAGTTCTTC.

In its sample, this clone was seen a few times. The chain employs TRBV27 and TRBJ2-7; 9 bases match TRBD1. V shed 4 bases, J shed 4 bases, and the junction held 11 bases outside the gene matches. The CDR3 spans 16 residues. Per germline, CDR1 MNHEY and CDR2 SMNVEV (reference sequence). The CDR3: CASSSLRDRALYEQYF. The CDR3 bases are TGTGCCAGCAGTTCACTGCGGGACAGGGCTTTGTACGAGCAGTACTTC.

This clone was observed a few times. The chain links TRBV23-1 to TRBJ1-1; D might be TRBD1 (6 bases). TRBV23-1 carries the ORF label, with uncertain function. The CDR3 totals 15 residues. V shed 4 bases and J shed 0 bases, with 12 bases lying between them. The CDR3, as DNA: TGCGCCAGCAGTCTCATGACAGGCGTGAACACTGAAGCTTTCTTT. Its protein product is CASSLMTGVNTEAFF.

This chain uses TRBV5-1 with TRBJ2-7; D possibly corresponds to TRBD2 (6 bases). Trimming took off 5 bases at V and 0 bases at J, with 12 bases between the two ends. Per germline, CDR1 SGHRS and CDR2 YFSETQ. The CDR3 sequence is 14 residues long. The CDR3 protein is CASRGGFSSYEQYF. In nucleotides, the CDR3 is TGCGCCAGCAGGGGGGGATTCAGCTCCTACGAGCAGTACTTC.

This chain uses TRBV18 with TRBJ2-1, with D possibly being TRBD2 (6 bases). This CDR3 has 14 residues. Per germline, CDR1 KGHSH and CDR2 LQKENI. Trimming shortened V by 4 bases and J by 5 bases, and 12 bases separated the two germline ends. CDR3 sequence (DNA): TGTGCCAGCTCACTAGCGGACCGAAACAATGAGCAGTTCTTC. Protein sequence: CASSLADRNNEQFF.

V is TRBV6-1 and J is TRBJ2-7; no reliable D call. V lost 6 bases and J 3 bases, leaving 12 bases between the germline ends. This CDR3 contains 13 residues. CDR1 is MNHNS and CDR2 is SASEGT in the germline V gene. The CDR3 loop reads CASRLGPGYEQYF. The CDR3 nucleotides read TGTGCCAGCAGACTCGGCCCGGGCTACGAGCAGTACTTC.

For this clone: Within the sample, other DNA sequences also encode this same CDR3. The gene calls are TRBV30 and TRBJ2-7; D is unresolved. The ends were cut back, 2 bases at V and 3 bases at J, with 5 bases in the middle. The CDR3 is 11 residues long. CDR1 is GTSNPN, CDR2 SVGIG, per germline (reference sequence). CDR3 sequence reads: CAWSKSYEQYF. Written as DNA, the CDR3 is TGTGCCTGGAGTAAGAGCTACGAGCAGTACTTC.

The rearrangement uses TRBV12-1 and TRBJ2-5; the D call TRBD1 from the table was never checked on the DNA. TRBV12-1 is tagged as a pseudogene. The length of the CDR3 is 17 residues. CDR3 sequence: CASSSVPTDRTQETQYF. DNA of the CDR3: TGTGCCAGCAGCTCGGTACCGACAGACAGGACACAAGAGACCCAGTACTTC.

This clone appeared a few times. This sequence joins TRBV7-9 and TRBJ2-6; 7 bases align to TRBD1. CDR1 is SEHNR and CDR2 is FQNEAQ in the germline V gene (reference sequence). The CDR3 is 17 amino acids. Unmatched junction bases numbered 5, after V lost 1 base and J lost 2 bases. The CDR3 DNA reads TGTGCCAGCAGCTTAGAGACAGGGAGAACTGGGGCCAACGTCCTGACTTTC. Translating gives CASSLETGRTGANVLTF.

The CDR3 region has the DNA TGTGCCAGCAGCTTCTCAGGGGCAACTAACTATGGCTACACCTTC. Residues: CASSFSGATNYGYTF. The rearrangement joins TRBV7-9 to TRBJ1-2; D perhaps matches TRBD1 (6 bases). Trimming took 3 bases from V and 0 from J, leaving 11 bases between them. Germline-derived CDR1 and CDR2 are SEHNR and FQNEAQ (reference sequence). The CDR3 runs 15 residues.

The chain carries TRBV2 and TRBJ2-5, with 7 bases matching TRBD2. There are 13 residues in the CDR3. Germline assignment: CDR1 SNHLY and CDR2 FYNNEI. J lost 5 bases, V lost 2 bases, and 2 bases had no gene match. The CDR3 sequence: CASSERGGETQYF. The CDR3 region has the DNA TGTGCCAGCAGTGAAAGGGGAGGGGAGACCCAGTACTTC.

The rearrangement links TRBV29-1 to TRBJ2-3, with 12 positions matching TRBD2. Germline V CDR1 and CDR2: SQVTM, ANQGSEA. Trimming at V came to 7 bases and at J to 6 bases, leaving 17 bases not matched to a gene. The length of the CDR3 is 17 residues. In nucleotides, the CDR3 is TGCAGCGGTTGGGGCGACCTAGCGGGAGGGCCGGGGGATACGCAGTATTTT. Translated, it gives CSGWGDLAGGPGDTQYF.

The sample holds a few counts of this clone. The CDR3 is CAWSVGTSGRADEQFF. For the CDR3, the DNA is TGTGCCTGGAGTGTCGGGACTAGCGGGAGGGCCGATGAGCAGTTCTTC. V is TRBV30 and J is TRBJ2-1, with 16 bases matching TRBD2. The trim removed 0 bases at V and 8 bases at J, leaving 4 bases unmatched. The CDR3 consists of 16 residues. Germline V gene data show CDR1 as GTSNPN and CDR2 as SVGIG (reference sequence). The entire variable domain, with the rest obtained from reference TRBV30 and TRBJ2-1, is as follows: SQTIHQWPATLVQPVGSPLSLECTVEGTSNPNLYWYRQAAGRGLQLLFYSVGIGQISSEVPQNLSASRPQDRQFILSSKKLLLSDSGFYLCAWSVGTSGRADEQFFGPGTRLTVL.

This rearrangement joins TRBV7-6 to TRBJ2-7, with TRBD1 identical over 12 bases. V dropped 8 bases and J dropped 7; count of bases not matched to a gene: 6. CDR3 size: 13 residues. In germline, CDR1 is SGHVS, CDR2 FNYEAQ. DNA of the CDR3: TGTGCCAGCCGGGGACAGGGGGCAGGAGAGCAGTACTTC. Translating it yields CASRGQGAGEQYF.

The rearrangement links TRBV4-1 to TRBJ2-5, with no clear D. The CDR3 is 13 amino acids. V dropped 0 bases and J dropped 7 bases, with 9 bases sitting between them. Germline V CDR1 and CDR2: MGHRA, YSYEKL. The chain's CDR3 is CASSQDPPGTQYF. For the CDR3, the DNA is TGCGCCAGCAGCCAAGATCCCCCAGGGACCCAGTACTTC.

This clone has a handful of counts. The chain recombines TRBV7-9 with TRBJ1-1, with 8 bases matching TRBD1. This CDR3 region has 12 residues. Unmatched junction bases numbered 7, after V lost 5 bases and J lost 11 bases. Germline V CDR1 and CDR2: SEHNR, FQNEAQ (reference sequence). CDR3 DNA sequence: TGTGCCAGCAGCCAGACAGGGGACGGGGCTTTCTTT. Encoded protein: CASSQTGDGAFF.

This clone came up a few times. In the same sample, other DNA sequences code for this CDR3. The rearrangement joins TRBV27 to TRBJ1-2; D uncertain. Looked up from germline, CDR1 is MNHEY and CDR2 is SMNVEV (reference sequence). V was clipped by 4 bases and J by 4 bases, with 13 bases between them. The CDR3 totals 14 residues. The DNA for the CDR3 is TGTGCCAGCAGTTCTCTGGTGGGAGGCTATGGCTACACCTTC. Protein sequence: CASSSLVGGYGYTF.

The chain carries TRBV4-2 and TRBJ2-1; TRBD2 might be the D (7 bases). The ends were cut back, 0 bases at V and 4 bases at J, with 13 bases in the middle. The CDR3 covers 16 residues. Germline CDR1 reads LGHNA; CDR2 reads YNFKEQ. CDR3 in amino acids: CASSQDGEGGYNEQFF. The CDR3 DNA sequence: TGTGCCAGCAGCCAAGATGGGGAGGGGGGGTACAATGAGCAGTTCTTC.

In its sample, this clone was seen a few times. CDR3 sequence: CASTDRDRVTEAFF. The DNA of the CDR3 is TGTGCCAGCACCGACCGGGACAGGGTCACTGAAGCTTTCTTT. This chain uses TRBV6-1 with TRBJ1-1, with 9 bases matching TRBD1. This CDR3 contains 14 residues. Germline loops: CDR1 MNHNS, CDR2 SASEGT. V was clipped by 7 bases and J by 4 bases; unmatched bases: 7.

This chain links TRBV6-5 with TRBJ1-2; D is perhaps TRBD1 (5 bases). The length of the CDR3 is 15 residues. V dropped 8 bases and J dropped 5 bases, with 21 bases sitting between them. Germline V CDR1 and CDR2: MNHEY, SVGAGI. This CDR3 is CASGDAREGPYGYTF. As DNA, the CDR3 is TGTGCCAGCGGCGACGCCAGGGAGGGGCCTTATGGCTACACCTTC.

This clone was observed a few times. The chain combines TRBV5-1 with TRBJ2-7, with D possibly being TRBD1 (5 bases). V was clipped by 0 bases and J by 2 bases, with 9 bases between them. Germline V gives CDR1 SGHRS, CDR2 YFSETQ. The CDR3 totals 14 residues. The CDR3 coding sequence is TGCGCCAGCAGCTTGGATCCAGGGCCCTACGAGCAGTACTTC. This gives the protein CASSLDPGPYEQYF.

This clone turned up a few times. The V call is TRBV11-2, the J call TRBJ2-7; TRBD2 matches at 11 bases. From germline, CDR1 is SGHAT and CDR2 FQNNGV. V trimming: 4 bases; J trimming: 3 bases; junction bases outside the gene matches: 5. The CDR3 has 15 residues. The CDR3: CASSSDLAGGYEQYF. The CDR3 nucleotides read TGTGCCAGCAGCTCGGATCTAGCGGGAGGCTACGAGCAGTACTTC.

The chain carries TRBV5-1 and TRBJ2-1; D perhaps matches TRBD2 (6 bases). Germline V gene data show CDR1 as SGHRS and CDR2 as YFSETQ. The V gene lost 2 bases and the J gene lost 3 bases, with 9 bases spanning the gap. The CDR3 is made up of 14 amino acids. The CDR3 here is CASSFGGVYNEQFF. The CDR3, as DNA: TGCGCCAGCAGCTTTGGCGGGGTCTACAATGAGCAGTTCTTC. The entire variable domain, with the rest obtained from reference TRBV5-1 and TRBJ2-1, is as follows: KAGVTQTPRYLIKTRGQQVTLSCSPISGHRSVSWYQQTPGQGLQFLFEYFSETQRNKGNFPGRFSGRQFSNSRSEMNVSTLELGDSALYLCASSFGGVYNEQFFGPGTRLTVL.

This clone was seen a few times. The junction shows a germline mismatch at one end, possibly a read error. The V and J genes are TRBV7-7 and TRBJ2-1; TRBD1 matches at 9 bases. CDR3 length: 13 amino acids. Germline V lookup: CDR1 SSHAT, CDR2 FNYEAQ (reference sequence). CDR3 protein: CASSEWDRDEQFF. CDR3 nucleotide sequence: TGTGCTAGCAGCGAATGGGACAGGGATGAGCAGTTCTTC.

This clone was detected a few times. The chain carries TRBV5-1 and TRBJ2-1, with 10 positions matching TRBD1. CDR1 is SGHRS, CDR2 YFSETQ, per germline. The junction had 9 bases not matched to a gene; V was cut back by 0 bases and J by 9 bases. This CDR3 has 16 residues. The CDR3 DNA reads TGCGCCAGCAGCTTGGAGGGACAGGGGTACGGTATTGAGCAGTTCTTC. Translating it yields CASSLEGQGYGIEQFF.

This clone has a handful of counts. The V call is TRBV9, the J call TRBJ2-4, with 10 bases fitting TRBD2. The germline CDR1 and CDR2 sequences are SGDLS and YYNGEE. The CDR3 is 15 amino acids. V shed 0 bases and J 5 bases; nucleotides not matched to a gene: 2. This CDR3 reads CASSVGGTSENIQYF. The DNA of the CDR3 is TGTGCCAGCAGCGTAGGGGGGACTAGCGAAAACATTCAGTACTTC.

This clone was observed a few times. Relative to the germline gene, one junction end is altered; a read error may explain this. CDR3 loop: CAGSGLALGNEQFF. The DNA for the CDR3 is TGTGCCGGGAGCGGACTAGCGTTGGGCAATGAGCAGTTCTTC. V gene TRBV30 combines with J gene TRBJ2-1; TRBD2 matches 9 bases. The CDR3 has 14 residues. The germline CDR1 and CDR2 sequences are GTSNPN and SVGIG (reference sequence).